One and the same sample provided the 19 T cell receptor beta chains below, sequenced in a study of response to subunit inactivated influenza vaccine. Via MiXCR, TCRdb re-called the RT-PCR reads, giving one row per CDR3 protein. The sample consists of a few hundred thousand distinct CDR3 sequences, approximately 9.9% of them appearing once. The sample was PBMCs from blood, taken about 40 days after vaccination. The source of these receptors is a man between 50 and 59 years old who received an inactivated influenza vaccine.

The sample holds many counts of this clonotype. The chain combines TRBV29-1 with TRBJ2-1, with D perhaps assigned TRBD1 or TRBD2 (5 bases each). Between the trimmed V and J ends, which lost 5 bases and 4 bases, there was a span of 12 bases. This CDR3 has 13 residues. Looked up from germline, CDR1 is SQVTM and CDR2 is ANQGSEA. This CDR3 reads CSVRGRSYNEQFF. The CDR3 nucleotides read TGCAGCGTTCGGGGACGGAGTTACAATGAGCAGTTCTTC.

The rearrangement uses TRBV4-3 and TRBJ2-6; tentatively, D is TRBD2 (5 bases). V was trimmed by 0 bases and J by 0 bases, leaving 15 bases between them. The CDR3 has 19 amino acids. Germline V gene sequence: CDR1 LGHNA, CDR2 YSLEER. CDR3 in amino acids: CASSQDLREGVSGANVLTF. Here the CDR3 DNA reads TGCGCCAGCAGCCAAGATCTACGGGAAGGAGTCTCTGGGGCCAACGTCCTGACTTTC.

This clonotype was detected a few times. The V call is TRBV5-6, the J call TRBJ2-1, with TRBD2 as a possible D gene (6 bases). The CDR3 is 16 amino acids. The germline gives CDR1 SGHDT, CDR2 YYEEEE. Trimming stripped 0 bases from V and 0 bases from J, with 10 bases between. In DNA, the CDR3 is TGTGCCAGCAGCTTGGGACTAGGGGTCTCCTACAATGAGCAGTTCTTC. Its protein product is CASSLGLGVSYNEQFF.

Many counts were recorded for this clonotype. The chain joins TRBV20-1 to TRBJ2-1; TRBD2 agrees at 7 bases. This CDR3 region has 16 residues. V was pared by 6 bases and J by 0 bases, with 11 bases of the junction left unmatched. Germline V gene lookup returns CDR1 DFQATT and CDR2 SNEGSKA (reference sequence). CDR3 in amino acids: CSAPTGGGFSYNEQFF. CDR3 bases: TGCAGTGCCCCAACAGGCGGGGGTTTCTCCTACAATGAGCAGTTCTTC.

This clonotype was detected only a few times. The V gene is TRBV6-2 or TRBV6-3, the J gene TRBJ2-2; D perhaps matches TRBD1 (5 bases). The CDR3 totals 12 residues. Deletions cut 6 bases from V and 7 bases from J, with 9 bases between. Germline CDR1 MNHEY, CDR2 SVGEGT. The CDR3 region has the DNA TGTGCCAGCAGCAAACAGGTCGGGGAGCTGTTTTTT. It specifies CASSKQVGELFF.

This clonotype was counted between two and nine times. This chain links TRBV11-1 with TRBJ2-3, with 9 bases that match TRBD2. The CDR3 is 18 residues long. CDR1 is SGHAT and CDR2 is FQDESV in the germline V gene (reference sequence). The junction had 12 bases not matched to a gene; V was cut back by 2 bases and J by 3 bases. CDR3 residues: CASSLRKAGGQRTDTQYF. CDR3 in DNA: TGTGCCAGCAGCTTAAGAAAGGCGGGGGGGCAACGAACAGATACGCAGTATTTT.

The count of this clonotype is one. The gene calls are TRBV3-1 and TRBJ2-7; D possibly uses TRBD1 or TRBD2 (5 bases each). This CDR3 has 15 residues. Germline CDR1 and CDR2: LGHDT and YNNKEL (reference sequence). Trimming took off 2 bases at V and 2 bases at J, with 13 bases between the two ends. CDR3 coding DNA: TGTGCCAGCAGCCAAACGGGACGAGGAACCTACGAGCAGTACTTC. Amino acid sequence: CASSQTGRGTYEQYF.

The CDR3 coding sequence is TGTGCCAGCAGCCAATCACTAATAAAGAGCGGGAGGGCCCAGGAGCAGTTCTTC. Its translation: CASSQSLIKSGRAQEQFF. The J gene is TRBJ2-1, the V gene TRBV3-1, with TRBD2 identical over 10 bases. Unmatched junction bases numbered 17, after V lost 2 bases and J lost 10 bases. The germline V gene has CDR1 LGHDT and CDR2 YNNKEL (reference sequence). The CDR3 runs to 18 residues.

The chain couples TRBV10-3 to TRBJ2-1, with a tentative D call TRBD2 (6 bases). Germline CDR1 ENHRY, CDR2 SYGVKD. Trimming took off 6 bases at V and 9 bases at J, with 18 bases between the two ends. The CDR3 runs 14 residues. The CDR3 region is CAIRPSEGRGEQFF. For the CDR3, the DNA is TGTGCCATCAGGCCCTCGGAGGGGCGTGGTGAGCAGTTCTTC.

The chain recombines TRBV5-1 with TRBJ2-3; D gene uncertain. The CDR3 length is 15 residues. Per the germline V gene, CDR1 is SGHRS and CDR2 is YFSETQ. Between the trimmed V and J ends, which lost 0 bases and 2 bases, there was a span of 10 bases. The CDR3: CASSLAPEPTDTQYF. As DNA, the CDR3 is TGCGCCAGCAGCTTGGCCCCGGAGCCCACAGATACGCAGTATTTT.

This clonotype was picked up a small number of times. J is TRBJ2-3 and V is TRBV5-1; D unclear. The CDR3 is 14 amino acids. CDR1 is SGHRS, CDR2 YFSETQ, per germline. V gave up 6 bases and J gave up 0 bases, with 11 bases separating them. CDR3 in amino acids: CASNPGPSTDTQYF. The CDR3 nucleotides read TGCGCCAGCAACCCAGGCCCTAGCACAGATACGCAGTATTTT.

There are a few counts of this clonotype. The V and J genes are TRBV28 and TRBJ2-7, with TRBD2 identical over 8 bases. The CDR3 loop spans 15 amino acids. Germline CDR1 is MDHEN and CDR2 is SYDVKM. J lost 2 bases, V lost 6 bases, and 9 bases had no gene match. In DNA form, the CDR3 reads TGTGCCAGCAGACCCTTGGCGGGAGGACCCTACGAGCAGTACTTC. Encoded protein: CASRPLAGGPYEQYF. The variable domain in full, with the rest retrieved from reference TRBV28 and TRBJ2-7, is DVKVTQSSRYLVKRTGEKVFLECVQDMDHENMFWYRQDPGLGLRLIYFSYDVKMKEKGDIPEGYSVSREKKERFSLILESASTNQTSMYLCASRPLAGGPYEQYFGPGTRLTVT.

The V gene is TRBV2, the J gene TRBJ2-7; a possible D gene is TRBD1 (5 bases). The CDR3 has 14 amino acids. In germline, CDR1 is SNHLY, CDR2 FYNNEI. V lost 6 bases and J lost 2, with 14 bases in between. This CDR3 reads CASSPDPGTYEQYF. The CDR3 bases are TGTGCCAGCAGCCCAGATCCAGGGACCTACGAGCAGTACTTC.

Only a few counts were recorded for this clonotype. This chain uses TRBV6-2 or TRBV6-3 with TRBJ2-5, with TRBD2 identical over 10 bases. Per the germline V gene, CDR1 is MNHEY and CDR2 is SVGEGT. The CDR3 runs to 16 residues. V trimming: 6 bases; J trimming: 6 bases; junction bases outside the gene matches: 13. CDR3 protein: CASRGGLAEAQQTQYF. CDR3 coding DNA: TGTGCCAGCAGAGGAGGACTAGCGGAGGCGCAACAGACCCAGTACTTC.

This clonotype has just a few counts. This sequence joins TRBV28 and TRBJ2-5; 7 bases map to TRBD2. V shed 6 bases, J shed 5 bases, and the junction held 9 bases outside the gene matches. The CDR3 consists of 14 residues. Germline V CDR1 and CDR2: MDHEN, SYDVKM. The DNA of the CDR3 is TGTGCCAGCAGCCCCAATGGGGGAGGGGAGACCCAGTACTTC. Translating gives CASSPNGGGETQYF.

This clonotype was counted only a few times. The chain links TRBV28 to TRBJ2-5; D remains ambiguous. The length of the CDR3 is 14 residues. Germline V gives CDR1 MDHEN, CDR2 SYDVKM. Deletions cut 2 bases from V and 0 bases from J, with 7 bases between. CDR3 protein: CASSLRWDQETQYF. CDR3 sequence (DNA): TGTGCCAGCAGTTTACGGTGGGACCAAGAGACCCAGTACTTC. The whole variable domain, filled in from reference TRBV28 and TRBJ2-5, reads DVKVTQSSRYLVKRTGEKVFLECVQDMDHENMFWYRQDPGLGLRLIYFSYDVKMKEKGDIPEGYSVSREKKERFSLILESASTNQTSMYLCASSLRWDQETQYFGPGTRLLVL.

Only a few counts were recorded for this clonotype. The CDR3 DNA is TGCAGTGCTACCTCGGGGCGGGGGTTATACGAGCAGTACTTC. Protein product: CSATSGRGLYEQYF. The chain combines TRBV20-1 with TRBJ2-7; 7 nucleotides line up with TRBD2. Germline CDR1 and CDR2: DFQATT and SNEGSKA (reference sequence). With V trimmed by 4 bases and J by 4 bases, 10 bases remained unmatched. The CDR3 consists of 14 residues.

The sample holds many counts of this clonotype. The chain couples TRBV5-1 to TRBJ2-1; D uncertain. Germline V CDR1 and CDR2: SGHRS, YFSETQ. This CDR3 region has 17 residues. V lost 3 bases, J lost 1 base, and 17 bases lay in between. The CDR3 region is CASSSPMHRVSYNEQFF. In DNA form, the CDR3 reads TGCGCCAGCAGCTCGCCCATGCATAGGGTGTCCTACAATGAGCAGTTCTTC.

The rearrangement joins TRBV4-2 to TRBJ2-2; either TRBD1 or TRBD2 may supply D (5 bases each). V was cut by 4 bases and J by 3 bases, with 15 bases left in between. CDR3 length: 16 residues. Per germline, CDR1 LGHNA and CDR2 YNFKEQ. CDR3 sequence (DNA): TGTGCCAGCAGCCGGGACCTGTGGACCGACACCGGGGAGCTGTTTTTT. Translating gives CASSRDLWTDTGELFF.